This T cell receptor beta chain was identified in a study of monozygotic twins with cystic fibrosis. About this clone itself: What it binds is unknown.

Generated by immunoSEQ multiplex PCR, the TCRdb table keeps only in-frame clones and is missing some. The sample carries roughly 26,000 clones, about nine tenths recorded once. Study-level points and caveats: Median Simpson clonality of about 0.01 suggested naive T cells predominated.

This CDR3 is 17 amino acids long. Germline V gene sequence: CDR1 SGHVS, CDR2 FNYEAQ. Trimming shortened V by 1 base and J by 1 base, and 17 bases separated the two germline ends. Specimen: blood. The clonotype comes from a girl aged 2 to 10 with cystic fibrosis. The chain links TRBV7-6 to TRBJ2-7; TRBD2 might be the D (6 bases). The CDR3 DNA is TGTGCCAGCAGCTTAGTCGACCACTTCGGGGGATCCTACGAGCAGTACTTC. It is translated as CASSLVDHFGGSYEQYF.